This TCR beta chain was documented in a study of shared clonotypes between healthy human individuals. Here immunoSEQ multiplex PCR was the method, and the copy in TCRdb shows in-frame clones only, minus some. In the table there are about half a million clones, around 77% of which are singletons. Germline values: CDR1 SGHRS, CDR2 YFSETQ. Trimming removed 0 bases from V and 9 bases from J, with 6 bases in between. The CDR3 totals 11 residues. The chain links TRBV5-1 to TRBJ2-5; D gene unclear. Source material: PBMCs. This receptor was identified in a middle-aged woman in good health. Some clones in this sample may be carry-over from other donors' samples. CDR3 bases: TGCGCCAGCAGCTTGGAGGTGGCCCAGTACTTC. It codes for CASSLEVAQYF.